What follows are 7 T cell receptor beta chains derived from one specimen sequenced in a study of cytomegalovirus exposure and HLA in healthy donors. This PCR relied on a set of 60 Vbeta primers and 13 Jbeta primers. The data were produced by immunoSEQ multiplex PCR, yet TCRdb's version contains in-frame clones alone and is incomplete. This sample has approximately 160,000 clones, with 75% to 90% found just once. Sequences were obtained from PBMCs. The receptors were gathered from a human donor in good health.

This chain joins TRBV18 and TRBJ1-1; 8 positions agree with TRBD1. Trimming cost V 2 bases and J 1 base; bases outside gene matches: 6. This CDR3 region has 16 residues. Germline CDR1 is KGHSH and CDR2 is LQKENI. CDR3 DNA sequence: TGTGCCAGCTCACCAACTGGACAGGGCCGGAACACTGAAGCTTTCTTT. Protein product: CASSPTGQGRNTEAFF.

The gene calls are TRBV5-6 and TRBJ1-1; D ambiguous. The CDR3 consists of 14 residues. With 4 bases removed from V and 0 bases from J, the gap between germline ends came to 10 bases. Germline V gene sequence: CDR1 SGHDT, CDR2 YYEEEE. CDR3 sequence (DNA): TGTGCCAGCAGCCGCGGTTGGATGAACACTGAAGCTTTCTTT. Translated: CASSRGWMNTEAFF.

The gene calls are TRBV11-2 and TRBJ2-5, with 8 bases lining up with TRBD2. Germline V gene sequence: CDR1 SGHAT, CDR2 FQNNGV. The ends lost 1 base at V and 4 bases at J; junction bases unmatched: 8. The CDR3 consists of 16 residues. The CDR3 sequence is CASSLGGGGIGETQYF. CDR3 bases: TGTGCCAGCAGCTTAGGGGGCGGGGGGATCGGAGAGACCCAGTACTTC.

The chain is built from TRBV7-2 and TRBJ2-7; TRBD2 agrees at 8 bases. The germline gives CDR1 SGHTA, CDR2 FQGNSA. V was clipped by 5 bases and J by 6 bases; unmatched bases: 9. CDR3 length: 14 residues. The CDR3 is CASSTRGGPSEQYF. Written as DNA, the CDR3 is TGTGCCAGCAGCACTCGGGGGGGCCCGAGCGAGCAGTACTTC.

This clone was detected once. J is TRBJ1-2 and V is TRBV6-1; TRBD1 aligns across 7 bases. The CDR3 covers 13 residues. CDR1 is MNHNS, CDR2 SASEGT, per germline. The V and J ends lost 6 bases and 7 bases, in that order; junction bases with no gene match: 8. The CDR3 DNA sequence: TGTGCCAGCAGACGCGACAGGGAAGGTGGCTACACCTTC. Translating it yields CASRRDREGGYTF.

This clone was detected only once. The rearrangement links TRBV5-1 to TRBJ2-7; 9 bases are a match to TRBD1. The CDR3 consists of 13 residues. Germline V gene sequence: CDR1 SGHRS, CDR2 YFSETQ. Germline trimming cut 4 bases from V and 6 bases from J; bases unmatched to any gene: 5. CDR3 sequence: CASSPGQGREQYF. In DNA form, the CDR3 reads TGCGCCAGCAGCCCGGGACAGGGACGCGAGCAGTACTTC.

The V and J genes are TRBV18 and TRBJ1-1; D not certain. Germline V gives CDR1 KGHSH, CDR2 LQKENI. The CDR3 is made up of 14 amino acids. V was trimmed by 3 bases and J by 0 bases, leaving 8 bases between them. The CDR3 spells CASSPAEMNTEAFF. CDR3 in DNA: TGTGCCAGCTCACCGGCGGAGATGAACACTGAAGCTTTCTTT.